The sequence of this TCR beta chain was determined in a study of control samples from healthy donors and cancer patients. This clone was picked up a small number of times. The CDR3 covers 14 residues. CDR1 is SNHLY, CDR2 FYNNEI, per germline. Trimming cost V 1 base and J 6 bases, with 7 bases left between them. TCRdb keeps only in-frame clones here, not all; method: immunoSEQ multiplex PCR. The sample lists over 150,000 clones; roughly 89% were seen once. This clonotype was sampled from a woman aged 45 to 65 in good health. The sequenced sample was blood. The chain recombines TRBV2 with TRBJ1-6, with D unclear. The CDR3 nucleotides are TGTGCCAGCAGTGAAGACGTCATTAATTCACCCCTCCACTTT. Protein: CASSEDVINSPLHF.